Here is one T cell receptor (beta chain) with its context. These data are taken from a study of blood T cell repertoires in COVID-19. CDR1 is SGDLS and CDR2 is YYNGEE in the germline V gene. Trimming removed 4 bases at V and 9 bases at J, with 17 bases between. The CDR3 sequence is 14 residues long. Measured with immunoSEQ multiplex PCR; TCRdb has only the in-frame clones, and not every one. The sample carries 280,000 or so clones, approximately 88% recorded once. This receptor was identified in a woman in her 30s who had recovered from COVID-19. The sequenced material came from peripheral blood. The chain uses TRBV9 and TRBJ1-5, with D perhaps TRBD1 (5 bases). The CDR3 here is CASSYGGEGVPQHF. Written as DNA, the CDR3 is TGTGCCAGCAGCTATGGGGGGGAGGGCGTGCCCCAGCATTTT.